Listed below are T cell receptor beta chains from one sample, sequenced in a study of CD8 T cells in Susac syndrome. MiXCR, run by TCRdb on the immunoSEQ multiplex PCR reads, gives a single entry per CDR3 protein. The data contain around 150,000 distinct CDR3 sequences, roughly 94% of them seen just once; the ten biggest clones take up approximately 0.25%. Sequencing was done on a sample of CD8+ T cells from PBMCs. The receptors shown here come from a human donor in good health. CDR3s include the opening cysteine and the closing phenylalanine or tryptophan. A D gene is named only where the DNA matches it firmly. Clone size is stated in some rows and not others, as once, few, many or a class when expanded.

clone size,D gene,J gene,V gene,CDR3 protein,CDR3 DNA
.,TRBD1,TRBJ1-2,TRBV9,CASSVGGGNYGYTF,TGTGCCAGCAGCGTAGGAGGGGGCAACTATGGCTACACCTTC
once,.,TRBJ2-5,TRBV20-1,CSAETGEKETQYF,TGCAGTGCCGAGACAGGAGAAAAAGAGACCCAGTACTTC
once,TRBD2,TRBJ2-7,TRBV11-2,CASTPIGREFFEQYF,TGTGCCAGCACCCCGATTGGGCGGGAGTTCTTCGAGCAGTACTTC
few,.,TRBJ2-7,TRBV20-1,CSASLGETYEQYF,TGCAGTGCTTCGCTAGGTGAAACCTACGAGCAGTACTTC
.,.,TRBJ1-1,TRBV6-5,CASSYKGGGEAFF,TGTGCCAGCAGTTACAAGGGGGGCGGTGAAGCTTTCTTT
.,.,TRBJ1-1,TRBV20-1,CSARPGETTEAFF,TGCAGTGCCAGACCAGGGGAGACGACTGAAGCTTTCTTT
.,.,TRBJ2-7,TRBV7-9,CASSATGSSSYEQYF,TGTGCCAGCAGCGCCACTGGGTCGAGCTCCTACGAGCAGTACTTC
few,.,TRBJ2-1,TRBV6-5,CASSYDSYNEQFF,TGTGCCAGCAGTTACGATTCCTACAATGAGCAGTTCTTC
.,.,TRBJ2-5,TRBV7-9,CASSFSWQPTQYF,TGTGCCAGCAGCTTTTCTTGGCAGCCGACCCAGTACTTC
.,.,TRBJ2-3,TRBV20-1,CSARGRTYTQYF,TGCAGTGCTAGGGGCAGGACCTATACGCAGTATTTT
.,TRBD2,TRBJ2-1,TRBV28,CASLLSGLAGVDEQFF,TGTGCCAGCCTTCTCAGCGGGCTAGCGGGAGTGGATGAGCAGTTCTTC
.,TRBD2,TRBJ2-3,TRBV3-1,CASSQIPGLAHLPTDTQYF,TGTGCCAGCAGCCAAATTCCGGGACTAGCCCATCTCCCCACAGATACGCAGTATTTT
.,.,TRBJ2-7,TRBV29-1,CSVEGTAWGEQYF,TGCAGCGTTGAAGGGACCGCCTGGGGGGAGCAGTACTTC
.,.,TRBJ2-1,TRBV29-1,CSVEGVGPYNEQFF,TGCAGCGTTGAAGGGGTGGGCCCCTACAATGAGCAGTTCTTC
.,TRBD1,TRBJ1-2,TRBV29-1,CSVEEGTGDYGYTF,TGCAGCGTTGAAGAAGGGACAGGGGACTATGGCTACACCTTC
.,.,TRBJ2-2,TRBV29-1,CSANDREATGELFF,TGCAGCGCTAACGACAGGGAGGCCACCGGGGAGCTGTTTTTT
.,.,TRBJ2-3,TRBV4-3,CASSQSTAATDTQYF,TGCGCCAGCAGCCAATCCACCGCAGCCACAGATACGCAGTATTTT
.,.,TRBJ2-2,TRBV13,CASSQTGRPNTGELFF,TGTGCCAGCAGCCAGACAGGCCGCCCGAACACCGGGGAGCTGTTTTTT
.,.,TRBJ1-5,TRBV27,CASSLAGANQPQHF,TGTGCCAGCAGCCTAGCTGGGGCCAATCAGCCCCAGCATTTT
.,.,TRBJ2-4,TRBV4-3,CASSQGTTAKNIQYF,TGCGCCAGCAGCCAGGGGACAACAGCCAAAAACATTCAGTACTTC
.,TRBD2,TRBJ2-1,TRBV4-3,CASSQDRVAGASYNEQFF,TGCGCCAGCAGCCAAGATAGGGTAGCGGGAGCATCCTACAATGAGCAGTTCTTC
.,.,TRBJ2-1,TRBV7-9,CASSPDNNNEQFF,TGTGCCAGCAGCCCTGACAACAACAATGAGCAGTTCTTC
once,TRBD2,TRBJ2-2,TRBV29-1,CSVRGRGRSHTGELFF,TGCAGCGTTAGAGGTCGCGGGAGGTCACACACCGGGGAGCTGTTTTTT
.,TRBD2,TRBJ2-1,TRBV15,CASSGGSYNEQFF,TGTGCCAGTTCGGGGGGCTCCTACAATGAGCAGTTCTTC
once,TRBD1,TRBJ1-1,TRBV29-1,CSVRDSHPEAFF,TGCAGCGTTCGGGACAGCCATCCTGAAGCTTTCTTT
.,.,TRBJ1-6,TRBV15,CATSPTVNSPLHF,TGTGCCACCAGTCCGACAGTGAATTCACCCCTCCACTTT
.,TRBD2,TRBJ2-1,TRBV27,CASSWTSGSPEQFF,TGTGCCAGCAGTTGGACTAGCGGGAGTCCTGAGCAGTTCTTC
.,TRBD1,TRBJ1-1,TRBV5-1,CASSLDQGGTEAFF,TGCGCCAGCAGCTTGGACCAGGGGGGCACTGAAGCTTTCTTT
once,.,TRBJ2-7,TRBV9,CASSVQGSIYEQYF,TGTGCCAGCAGCGTACAGGGGAGCATCTACGAGCAGTACTTC
.,.,TRBJ2-7,TRBV5-6,CASSLGLRPWLGEQYF,TGTGCCAGCAGCTTGGGTCTGAGGCCCTGGTTGGGTGAGCAGTACTTC
.,.,TRBJ2-2,TRBV30,CAWRSTFRDRDTGELFF,TGTGCCTGGAGGTCTACCTTCCGGGACCGTGACACCGGGGAGCTGTTTTTT